The 30 T cell receptor beta chains below come from one sample, sequenced in a study of CD8+ T cells in alopecia areata. cDNA prepared by RNA extraction and subsequent reverse transcription served as the template for sequencing. Clones were sequenced by immunoSEQ multiplex PCR, and TCRdb holds only the in-frame ones, with some missing. In the table there are roughly 190,000 clones, 45% to 65% of which are singletons. Treatment: oral pan-JAK inhibitor, 5-10 mg twice daily. The source was CD4+ T cells sorted from blood, collected at week 4, from a patient treated with tofacitinib. The receptors originated from a human donor with alopecia areata.

This chain uses TRBV5-6 with TRBJ1-2; D uncertain. This CDR3 spans 12 amino acids. Trimming left V 4 bases short and J 4 bases short, with 8 bases between. In germline, CDR1 is SGHDT, CDR2 YYEEEE. CDR3 loop: CASSRALYGYTF. The CDR3 coding sequence is TGTGCCAGCAGCCGGGCCCTCTATGGCTACACCTTC.

The chain recombines TRBV30 with TRBJ2-7; TRBD1 matches at 11 bases. With 4 bases clipped from V and 2 bases from J, the junction kept 4 bases outside the gene matches. This CDR3 has 14 residues. From germline, CDR1 is GTSNPN and CDR2 SVGIG (reference sequence). CDR3 in DNA: TGTGCCTGGAAGGGACAGGGGGATGCCTACGAGCAGTACTTC. It encodes CAWKGQGDAYEQYF. The whole variable domain, filled in from reference TRBV30 and TRBJ2-7, reads SQTIHQWPATLVQPVGSPLSLECTVEGTSNPNLYWYRQAAGRGLQLLFYSVGIGQISSEVPQNLSASRPQDRQFILSSKKLLLSDSGFYLCAWKGQGDAYEQYFGPGTRLTVT.

This chain links TRBV5-4 with TRBJ1-6; D possibly corresponds to TRBD1 (5 bases). This CDR3 contains 15 residues. Germline CDR1 is SGHNT and CDR2 is YYREEE (reference sequence). The V gene lost 4 bases and the J gene lost 9 bases, with 17 bases spanning the gap. CDR3 loop: CASSQGLHEGSPLHF. The DNA of the CDR3 is TGTGCCAGCAGCCAGGGACTCCACGAGGGTTCACCCCTCCACTTT. Full variable domain (rest looked up from reference TRBV5-4 and TRBJ1-6): ETGVTQSPTHLIKTRGQQVTLRCSSQSGHNTVSWYQQALGQGPQFIFQYYREEENGRGNFPPRFSGLQFPNYSSELNVNALELDDSALYLCASSQGLHEGSPLHFGNGTRLTVT.

Only a few counts were recorded for this clone. J is TRBJ2-5 and V is TRBV5-1; D remains unclear. The germline gives CDR1 SGHRS, CDR2 YFSETQ. The V end was cut by 0 bases, the J end by 5 bases, with 14 bases between. The CDR3 is 15 residues long. Here the CDR3 DNA reads TGCGCCAGCAGCTTGGAGTCACCTGGGGTGGAGACCCAGTACTTC. It yields the protein CASSLESPGVETQYF.

Regarding this clone: This sample includes further DNA sequences coding for the same CDR3. The J gene is TRBJ1-1, the V gene TRBV30; D gene ambiguous. Trimming stripped 4 bases from V and 4 bases from J, with 7 bases between. There are 11 residues in the CDR3. Looked up from germline, CDR1 is GTSNPN and CDR2 is SVGIG (reference sequence). The CDR3 DNA sequence: TGTGCCTGGACCCGTTCCACTGAAGCTTTCTTT. Protein: CAWTRSTEAFF.

The chain employs TRBV2 and TRBJ2-1, with 8 bases that match TRBD2. There are 14 residues in the CDR3. The ends lost 7 bases at V and 6 bases at J; junction bases unmatched: 8. Germline CDR1 is SNHLY and CDR2 is FYNNEI. The CDR3, as DNA: TGTGCCAGCATGGTAGCGGGGAGGGTCAATGAGCAGTTCTTC. Its protein product is CASMVAGRVNEQFF.

Only a few counts were recorded for this clone. The CDR3 region is CASGNTEAFF. The DNA for the CDR3 is TGTGCCAGCGGGAACACTGAAGCTTTCTTT. The chain joins TRBV7-2 to TRBJ1-1; no firm D call. This CDR3 comprises 10 residues. V lost 8 bases to trimming and J lost 1 base, with 2 bases between them. The V gene's germline CDR1 is SGHTA and CDR2 FQGNSA.

The chain recombines TRBV2 with TRBJ1-5; D ambiguous. V was clipped by 4 bases and J by 6 bases, with 4 bases between them. The germline V gene encodes CDR1 SNHLY and CDR2 FYNNEI. The CDR3 is 11 amino acids. CDR3: CASSGTQPQHF. CDR3 coding DNA: TGTGCCAGCAGTGGGACTCAGCCCCAGCATTTT.

The genes are TRBV5-1 and TRBJ2-5; D might be TRBD1 (6 bases). The CDR3 spans 15 residues. Per the germline V gene, CDR1 is SGHRS and CDR2 is YFSETQ. Trimming shortened V by 4 bases and J by 9 bases, and 22 bases separated the two germline ends. The CDR3 loop is CASSPFRDKSNAQYF. Here the CDR3 DNA reads TGCGCCAGCAGCCCATTCCGGGACAAATCCAACGCCCAGTACTTC.

The CDR3 region is CASSIVPDQPQHF. The CDR3 DNA sequence: TGTGCCAGTAGTATAGTGCCCGATCAGCCCCAGCATTTT. This sequence joins TRBV19 and TRBJ1-5; the D is unclear. CDR1 LNHDA and CDR2 SQIVND come from the germline V gene (reference sequence). V lost 1 base and J 5 bases, leaving 6 bases between the germline ends. CDR3 length: 13 residues.

The chain employs TRBV9 and TRBJ2-6; TRBD1 agrees at 8 bases. This CDR3 comprises 19 residues. V was pared by 0 bases and J by 1 base, with 9 bases of the junction left unmatched. The V gene's germline CDR1 is SGDLS and CDR2 YYNGEE. Here the CDR3 DNA reads TGTGCCAGCAGCGTAGGGACCGGACAGGGAACGTCTGGGGCCAACGTCCTGACTTTC. This translates into CASSVGTGQGTSGANVLTF.

This clone has just a few counts. J is TRBJ1-4 and V is TRBV29-1, with D uncertain. Deletions cut 4 bases from V and 0 bases from J, with 12 bases between. Looked up from germline, CDR1 is SQVTM and CDR2 is ANQGSEA. The CDR3 covers 15 residues. CDR3 loop: CSVGTERATNEKLFF. The CDR3 DNA sequence: TGCAGCGTTGGGACCGAGAGGGCAACTAATGAAAAACTGTTTTTT.

The rearrangement links TRBV30 to TRBJ1-2; 8 bases are shared with TRBD1. Looked up from germline, CDR1 is GTSNPN and CDR2 is SVGIG (reference sequence). The CDR3 totals 13 residues. The V segment lost 2 bases and the J segment 8 bases; nucleotides outside the gene matches: 7. CDR3 loop: CAWSSGGARGYTF. As DNA, the CDR3 is TGTGCCTGGAGTTCAGGGGGCGCCCGGGGCTACACCTTC.

V gene TRBV4-2 combines with J gene TRBJ2-7; 10 bases fit TRBD2. This CDR3 is 18 amino acids long. The V segment lost 8 bases and the J segment 2 bases; nucleotides outside the gene matches: 18. Looked up from germline, CDR1 is LGHNA and CDR2 is YNFKEQ. CDR3 bases: TGTGCCAGCGCCAAGGTCGCCCTTAGCGGGGGGCCAACCTACGAGCAGTACTTC. Protein: CASAKVALSGGPTYEQYF.

This clone has a handful of counts. The J gene is TRBJ2-7, the V gene TRBV7-8; 7 bases map to TRBD2. V gave up 5 bases and J gave up 0 bases; unmatched junction bases: 7. CDR1 is SGHVS and CDR2 is FQNEAQ in the germline V gene. This CDR3 contains 15 residues. CDR3 region: CASSPRAGLSYEQYF. The DNA for the CDR3 is TGTGCCAGCAGCCCACGAGCGGGGCTCTCCTACGAGCAGTACTTC.

This clone was seen repeatedly, ten times or more. The chain joins TRBV19 to TRBJ1-6; 10 bases match TRBD1. CDR3 length: 15 residues. V gave up 5 bases and J gave up 10 bases; unmatched junction bases: 8. Germline V gives CDR1 LNHDA, CDR2 SQIVND (reference sequence). CDR3 protein: CASSETGGGGSPLHF. For the CDR3, the DNA is TGTGCCAGTAGTGAGACAGGGGGCGGTGGCTCACCCCTCCACTTT.

This clone was observed once. The chain combines TRBV30 with TRBJ1-5; 11 bases match TRBD1. CDR3 length: 14 residues. Germline CDR1 reads GTSNPN; CDR2 reads SVGIG (reference sequence). J gave up 3 bases and V 3 bases, and 1 base lay outside the gene matches. CDR3 nucleotide sequence: TGTGCCTGGAGGGGACAGGGGGTCAATCAGCCCCAGCATTTT. Its protein product is CAWRGQGVNQPQHF.

The chain employs TRBV6-5 and TRBJ2-5; D unresolved. With 6 bases removed from V and 3 bases from J, the gap between germline ends came to 11 bases. There are 13 residues in the CDR3. Looked up from germline, CDR1 is MNHEY and CDR2 is SVGAGI. CDR3 loop: CASRALVKETQYF. The CDR3 DNA sequence: TGTGCCAGCAGAGCCTTGGTAAAAGAGACCCAGTACTTC.

This rearrangement joins TRBV30 to TRBJ2-5; no reliable D call. Germline CDR1 and CDR2: GTSNPN and SVGIG (reference sequence). CDR3 size: 12 residues. V lost 0 bases to trimming and J lost 2 bases, with 4 bases between them. The CDR3 region is CAWSVQQETQYF. CDR3 bases: TGTGCCTGGAGTGTACAACAAGAGACCCAGTACTTC.

In this sample, this clone turned up once. The chain joins TRBV9 to TRBJ2-2, with 9 bases identical to TRBD2. The length of the CDR3 is 15 residues. The trim removed 4 bases at V and 2 bases at J, leaving 3 bases unmatched. Germline V gene data show CDR1 as SGDLS and CDR2 as YYNGEE. The CDR3 bases are TGTGCCAGCAGCTCTAGCGGGGACAACACCGGGGAGCTGTTTTTT. Translation: CASSSSGDNTGELFF.

The chain couples TRBV7-2 to TRBJ2-7; D is unclear. Germline values: CDR1 SGHTA, CDR2 FQGNSA. V was cut by 1 base and J by 3 bases, with 7 bases left in between. The CDR3 runs 13 residues. The CDR3, as DNA: TGTGCCAGCAGCTTAGACCGCAGCTACGAGCAGTACTTC. This gives the protein CASSLDRSYEQYF.

The rearrangement joins TRBV29-1 to TRBJ2-3; 8 bases match TRBD2. After removal of 4 bases from V and 1 base from J, the junction contained 4 bases not matched to a gene. The length of the CDR3 is 14 residues. Germline V gene lookup returns CDR1 SQVTM and CDR2 ANQGSEA. The CDR3 loop reads CSVAPGLGTDTQYF. CDR3 nucleotide sequence: TGCAGCGTTGCCCCGGGACTAGGCACAGATACGCAGTATTTT.

This clone came up a few times. The rearrangement joins TRBV5-1 to TRBJ2-3, with TRBD2 identical over 10 bases. The CDR3 runs to 16 residues. Trimming at V came to 4 bases and at J to 2 bases, leaving 7 bases not matched to a gene. The germline gives CDR1 SGHRS, CDR2 YFSETQ. The CDR3 protein is CASSILAGGPTDTQYF. The CDR3, as DNA: TGCGCCAGCAGCATATTAGCGGGGGGCCCCACAGATACGCAGTATTTT.

The CDR3 DNA sequence: TGTGCCAGCAGCGTGGAACAGGCGAACACTGAAGCTTTCTTT. It translates to CASSVEQANTEAFF. The chain combines TRBV9 with TRBJ1-1; D might be TRBD1 (5 bases). The V gene lost 2 bases and the J gene lost 1 base, with 9 bases spanning the gap. The V gene's germline CDR1 is SGDLS and CDR2 YYNGEE. CDR3 length equals 14 residues.

The chain carries TRBV7-8 and TRBJ1-1; no clear D. Per the germline V gene, CDR1 is SGHVS and CDR2 is FQNEAQ. The V end was cut by 0 bases, the J end by 3 bases, with 8 bases between. The CDR3 spans 14 residues. The CDR3 region is CASSLAAQYTEAFF. As DNA, the CDR3 is TGTGCCAGCAGCTTAGCGGCCCAGTACACTGAAGCTTTCTTT.

The chain combines TRBV30 with TRBJ1-6; 8 bases match TRBD1. CDR1 and CDR2 from the germline V gene are GTSNPN and SVGIG (reference sequence). V shed 3 bases and J 6 bases; nucleotides not matched to a gene: 16. The CDR3 sequence is 18 residues long. CDR3 DNA: TGTGCCTGGAGGGAAACCTGGACAGGGAATGGCGGTAATTCACCCCTCCACTTT. Protein product: CAWRETWTGNGGNSPLHF.

On this clone: In the same sample, other DNA sequences code for this CDR3. This chain connects TRBV29-1 to TRBJ2-4, with D perhaps given as TRBD1 or TRBD2 (6 bases each). Trimming cost V 6 bases and J 0 bases, with 9 bases left between them. This CDR3 comprises 13 residues. Germline V CDR1 and CDR2: SQVTM, ANQGSEA. CDR3 sequence: CSVGGRAKNIQYF. DNA for the CDR3: TGCAGCGTCGGGGGCCGAGCCAAAAACATTCAGTACTTC.

J is TRBJ1-2 and V is TRBV9, with D possibly matching TRBD1 (5 bases). Trimming shortened V by 0 bases and J by 5 bases, and 14 bases separated the two germline ends. Germline V gene sequence: CDR1 SGDLS, CDR2 YYNGEE. CDR3 size: 15 residues. CDR3 sequence (DNA): TGTGCCAGCAGCGTAGTCGGGCAGGGATCGTATGGCTACACCTTC. This sequence encodes CASSVVGQGSYGYTF.

The V and J genes are TRBV6-5 and TRBJ2-5; perhaps TRBD2 as D (5 bases). CDR1 and CDR2 (germline): MNHEY, SVGAGI. There are 15 residues in the CDR3. Trimming took off 6 bases at V and 5 bases at J, with 19 bases between the two ends. CDR3 nucleotide sequence: TGTGCCAGCAGCTATAACGCGGGCGTGGGGGAGACCCAGTACTTC. Its translation is CASSYNAGVGETQYF.

This clone was found a few times. V usage is TRBV30 and J usage is TRBJ1-1; tentative D call: TRBD1 (6 bases). This CDR3 region has 14 residues. Trimming removed 6 bases at V and 6 bases at J, with 20 bases between. Germline CDR1 GTSNPN, CDR2 SVGIG (reference sequence). The CDR3 DNA reads as TGTGCCTGCATAAGGACAGAAGGGGTGGCTGAAGCTTTCTTT. Encoded protein: CACIRTEGVAEAFF.